Given below is one T cell receptor beta chain in context. Other DNA sequences in this specimen translate into the identical CDR3. The data belong to a study of blood T cell repertoires in COVID-19. Study summary: PBMCs, B-cell-depleted T cells, or T cells provided the cDNA or gDNA that made up the material.

As originally analysed: Amplification of reference gene primers provided the estimated nucleated cell counts. TCRdb's table, derived via immunoSEQ multiplex PCR, lists solely in-frame clones and lacks some. That table furnishes V, J and clone size, whereas the DNA furnished D and trimming. This table has fewer than 300,000 clones, approximately 91% appearing once. Trimming pared 1 base from V and 3 bases from J, leaving 7 bases between. Germline V CDR1 and CDR2: LGHDT, YNNKEL (reference sequence). The length of the CDR3 is 14 residues. The source of this sequence is a woman in her thirties with COVID-19, enrolled during active disease. The chain uses TRBV3-1 (or the pseudogene TRBV3-2) and TRBJ1-5; D call uncertain. The specimen was peripheral blood. Here the CDR3 reads CASSQGRSNQPQHF. DNA of the CDR3: TGTGCCAGCAGCCAAGGCAGGTCCAATCAGCCCCAGCATTTT.